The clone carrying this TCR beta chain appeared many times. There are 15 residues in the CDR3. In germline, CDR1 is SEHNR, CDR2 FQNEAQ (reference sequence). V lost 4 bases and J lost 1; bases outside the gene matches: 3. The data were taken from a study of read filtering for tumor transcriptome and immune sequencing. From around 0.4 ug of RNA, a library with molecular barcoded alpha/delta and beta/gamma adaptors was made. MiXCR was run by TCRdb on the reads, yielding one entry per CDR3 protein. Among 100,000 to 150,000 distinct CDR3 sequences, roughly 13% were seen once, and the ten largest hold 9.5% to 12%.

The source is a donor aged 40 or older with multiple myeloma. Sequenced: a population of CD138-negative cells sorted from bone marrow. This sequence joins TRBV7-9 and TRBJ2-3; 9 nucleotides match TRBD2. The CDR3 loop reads CASSYSGSGTDTQYF. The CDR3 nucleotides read TGTGCCAGCAGCTATAGCGGGAGTGGCACAGATACGCAGTATTTT.